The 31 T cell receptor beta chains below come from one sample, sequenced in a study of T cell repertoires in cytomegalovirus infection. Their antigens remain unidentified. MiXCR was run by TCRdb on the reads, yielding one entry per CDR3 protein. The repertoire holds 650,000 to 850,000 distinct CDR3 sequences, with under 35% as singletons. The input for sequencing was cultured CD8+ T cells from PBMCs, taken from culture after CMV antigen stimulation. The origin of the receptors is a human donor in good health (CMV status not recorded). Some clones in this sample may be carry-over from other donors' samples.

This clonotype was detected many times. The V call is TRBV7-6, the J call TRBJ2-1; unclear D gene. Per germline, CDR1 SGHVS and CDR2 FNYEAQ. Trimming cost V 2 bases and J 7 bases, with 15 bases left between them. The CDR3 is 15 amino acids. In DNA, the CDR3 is TGTGCCAGCAGCTTAACCGCCTGGACGGTTAATGAGCAGTTCTTC. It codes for CASSLTAWTVNEQFF.

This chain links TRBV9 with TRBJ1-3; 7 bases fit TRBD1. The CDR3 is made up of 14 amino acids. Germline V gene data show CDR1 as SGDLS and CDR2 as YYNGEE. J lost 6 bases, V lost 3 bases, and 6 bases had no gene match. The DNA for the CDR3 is TGTGCCAGCAGCGATGGGGACAGTCCAAACACCATATATTTT. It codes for CASSDGDSPNTIYF.

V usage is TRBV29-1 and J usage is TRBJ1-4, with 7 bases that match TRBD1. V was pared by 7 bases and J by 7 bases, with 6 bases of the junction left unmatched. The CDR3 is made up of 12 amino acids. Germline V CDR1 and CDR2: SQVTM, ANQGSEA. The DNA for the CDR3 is TGCAGCGCGTCAGGGGGGGGTGAAAAACTGTTTTTT. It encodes CSASGGGEKLFF.

CDR3 DNA sequence: TGTGCCAGCAGGCAGGGCAGTCAACCTAACTATGGCTACACCTTC. The encoded protein is CASRQGSQPNYGYTF. V and J are TRBV2 and TRBJ1-2, with D maybe TRBD1 (5 bases). Germline assignment: CDR1 SNHLY and CDR2 FYNNEI. This CDR3 has 15 amino acids. Trimming took off 6 bases at V and 0 bases at J, with 14 bases between the two ends.

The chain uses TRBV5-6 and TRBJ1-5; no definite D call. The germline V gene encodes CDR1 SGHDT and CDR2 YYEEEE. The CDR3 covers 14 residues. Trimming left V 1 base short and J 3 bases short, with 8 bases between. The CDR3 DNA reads TGTGCCAGCAGCTTGTTCGGCAACAATCAGCCCCAGCATTTT. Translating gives CASSLFGNNQPQHF.

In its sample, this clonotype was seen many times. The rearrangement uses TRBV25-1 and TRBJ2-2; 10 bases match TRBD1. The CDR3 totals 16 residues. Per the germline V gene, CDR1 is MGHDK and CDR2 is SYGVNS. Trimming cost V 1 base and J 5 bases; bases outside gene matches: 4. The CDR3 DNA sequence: TGTGCCAGCAGTGAATTTAGGACAGGGGGGACCGGGGAGCTGTTTTTT. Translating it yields CASSEFRTGGTGELFF.

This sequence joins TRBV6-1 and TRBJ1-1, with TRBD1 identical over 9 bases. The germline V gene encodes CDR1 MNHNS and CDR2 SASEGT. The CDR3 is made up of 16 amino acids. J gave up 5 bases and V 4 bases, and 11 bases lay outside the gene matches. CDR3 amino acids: CASSVPGQGVRTEAFF. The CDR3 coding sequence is TGTGCCAGCAGTGTACCGGGACAGGGCGTACGGACTGAAGCTTTCTTT.

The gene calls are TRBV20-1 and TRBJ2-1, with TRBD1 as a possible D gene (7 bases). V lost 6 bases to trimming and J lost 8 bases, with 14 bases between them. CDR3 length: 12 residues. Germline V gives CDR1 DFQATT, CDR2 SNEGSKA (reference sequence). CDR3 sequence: CSAKTGRHEQFF. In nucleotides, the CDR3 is TGCAGTGCCAAGACAGGGAGGCATGAGCAGTTCTTC.

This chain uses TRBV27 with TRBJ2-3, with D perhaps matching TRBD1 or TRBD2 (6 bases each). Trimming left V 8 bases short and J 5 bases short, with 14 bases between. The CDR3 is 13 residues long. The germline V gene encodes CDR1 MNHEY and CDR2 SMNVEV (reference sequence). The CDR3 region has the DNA TGTGCCAGCGGAGGAGGGGGGAGAGATACGCAGTATTTT. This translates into CASGGGGRDTQYF.

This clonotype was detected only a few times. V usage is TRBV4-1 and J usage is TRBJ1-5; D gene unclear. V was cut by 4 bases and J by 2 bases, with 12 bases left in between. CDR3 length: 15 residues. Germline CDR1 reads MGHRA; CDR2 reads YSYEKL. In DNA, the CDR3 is TGCGCCAGCAGCCCAAGATACACAGGCAATCAGCCCCAGCATTTT. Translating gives CASSPRYTGNQPQHF.

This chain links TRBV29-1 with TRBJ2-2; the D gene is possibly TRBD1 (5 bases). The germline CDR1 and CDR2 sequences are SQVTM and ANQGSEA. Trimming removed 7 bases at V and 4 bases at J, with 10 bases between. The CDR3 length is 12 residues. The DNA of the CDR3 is TGCAGCGCTGACAGCACCACCGGGGAGCTGTTTTTT. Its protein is CSADSTTGELFF.

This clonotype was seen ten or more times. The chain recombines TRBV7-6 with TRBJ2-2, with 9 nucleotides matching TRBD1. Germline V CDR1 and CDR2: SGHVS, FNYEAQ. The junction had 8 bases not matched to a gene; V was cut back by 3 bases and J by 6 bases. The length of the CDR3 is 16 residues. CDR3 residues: CASSFYRGRPSGELFF. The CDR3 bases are TGTGCCAGCAGCTTTTACAGGGGGCGCCCGTCCGGGGAGCTGTTTTTT.

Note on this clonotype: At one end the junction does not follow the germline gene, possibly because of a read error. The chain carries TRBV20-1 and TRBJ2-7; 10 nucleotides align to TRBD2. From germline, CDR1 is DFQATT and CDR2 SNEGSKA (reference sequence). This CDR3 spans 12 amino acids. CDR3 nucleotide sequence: TGCAGTGCCAGAGCGGGGGGGGTCGAGCAGTACTTC. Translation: CSARAGGVEQYF.

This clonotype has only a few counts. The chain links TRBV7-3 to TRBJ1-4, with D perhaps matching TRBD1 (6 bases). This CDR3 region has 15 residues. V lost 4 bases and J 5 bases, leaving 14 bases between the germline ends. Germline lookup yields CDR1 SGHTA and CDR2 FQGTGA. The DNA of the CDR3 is TGTGCCAGCAGCTCCCGGGGGGGGCCAAATGAAAAACTGTTTTTT. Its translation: CASSSRGGPNEKLFF.

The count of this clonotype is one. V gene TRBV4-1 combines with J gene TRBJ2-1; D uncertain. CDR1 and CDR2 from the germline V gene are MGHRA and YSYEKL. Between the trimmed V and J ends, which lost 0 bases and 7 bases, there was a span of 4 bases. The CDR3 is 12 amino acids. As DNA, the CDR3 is TGCGCCAGCAGCCAAGAGGTTAATGAGCAGTTCTTC. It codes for CASSQEVNEQFF.

CDR3 DNA sequence: TGTGCCAGCAGCCATTACCAAGAGAGCACTGAAGCTTTCTTT. This gives the protein CASSHYQESTEAFF. V gene TRBV4-2 combines with J gene TRBJ1-1; D gene unclear. The CDR3 is made up of 14 amino acids. Germline loops: CDR1 LGHNA, CDR2 YNFKEQ. Trimming removed 3 bases from V and 4 bases from J, with 12 bases in between.

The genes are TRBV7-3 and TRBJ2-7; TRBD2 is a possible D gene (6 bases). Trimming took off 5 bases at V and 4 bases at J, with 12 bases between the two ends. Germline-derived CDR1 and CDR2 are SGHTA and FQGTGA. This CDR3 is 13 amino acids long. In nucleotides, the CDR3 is TGTGCCAGCAGCCCGGGGAGCGGGTACGAGCAGTACGTC. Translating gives CASSPGSGYEQYV.

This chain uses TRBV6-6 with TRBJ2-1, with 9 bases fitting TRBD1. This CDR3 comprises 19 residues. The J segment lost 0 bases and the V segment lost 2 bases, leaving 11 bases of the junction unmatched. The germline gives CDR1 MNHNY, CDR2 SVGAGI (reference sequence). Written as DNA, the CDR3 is TGTGCCAGCAGTTACCAACGACAAACGGGACAGGGCTCCTACAATGAGCAGTTCTTC. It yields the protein CASSYQRQTGQGSYNEQFF.

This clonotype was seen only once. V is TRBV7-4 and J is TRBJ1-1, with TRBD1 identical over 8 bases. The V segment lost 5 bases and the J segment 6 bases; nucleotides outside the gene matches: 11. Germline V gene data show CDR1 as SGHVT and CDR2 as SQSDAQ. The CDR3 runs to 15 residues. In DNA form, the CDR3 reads TGTGCCAGCAGCCACCCGGACGCAGGGGGCTCTGAAGCTTTCTTT. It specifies CASSHPDAGGSEAFF.

CDR3 DNA: TGTGCCAGTGGGGACGGGCCGCGGTTGGCCCAGTACTTC. Protein: CASGDGPRLAQYF. The chain combines TRBV2 with TRBJ2-5; the D gene could be TRBD1 or TRBD2 (5 bases each). The CDR3 consists of 13 residues. Trimming cost V 9 bases and J 9 bases, with 20 bases left between them. Germline V gives CDR1 SNHLY, CDR2 FYNNEI.

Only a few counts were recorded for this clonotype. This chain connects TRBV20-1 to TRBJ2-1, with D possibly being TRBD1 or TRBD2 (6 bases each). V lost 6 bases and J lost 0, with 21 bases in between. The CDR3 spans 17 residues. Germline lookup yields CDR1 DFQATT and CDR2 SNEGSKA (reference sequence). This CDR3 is CSALRGDGGTSYNEQFF. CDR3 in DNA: TGCAGTGCGCTGAGGGGGGACGGGGGCACCTCCTACAATGAGCAGTTCTTC.

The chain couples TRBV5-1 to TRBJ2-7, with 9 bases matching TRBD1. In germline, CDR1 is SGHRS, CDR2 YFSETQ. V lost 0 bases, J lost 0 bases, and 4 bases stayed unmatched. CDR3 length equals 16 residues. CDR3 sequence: CASSLGGQGSSYEQYF. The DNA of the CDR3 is TGCGCCAGCAGCTTGGGAGGACAGGGGAGCTCCTACGAGCAGTACTTC.

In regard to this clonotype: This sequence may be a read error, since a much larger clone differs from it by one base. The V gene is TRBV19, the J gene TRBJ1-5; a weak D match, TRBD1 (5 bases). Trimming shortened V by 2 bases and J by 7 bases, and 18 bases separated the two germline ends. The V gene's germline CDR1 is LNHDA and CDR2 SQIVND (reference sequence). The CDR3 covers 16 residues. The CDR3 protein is CASSIKSSRVGQPQHF. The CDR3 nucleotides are TGTGCCAGTAGTATAAAAAGCAGCAGGGTAGGCCAGCCCCAGCATTTT.

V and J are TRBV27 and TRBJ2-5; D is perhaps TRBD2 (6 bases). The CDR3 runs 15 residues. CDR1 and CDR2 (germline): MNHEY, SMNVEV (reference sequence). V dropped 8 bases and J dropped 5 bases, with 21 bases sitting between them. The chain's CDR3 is CASGPRAGGVETQYF. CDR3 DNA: TGTGCCAGCGGGCCCCGGGCCGGGGGTGTGGAGACCCAGTACTTC.

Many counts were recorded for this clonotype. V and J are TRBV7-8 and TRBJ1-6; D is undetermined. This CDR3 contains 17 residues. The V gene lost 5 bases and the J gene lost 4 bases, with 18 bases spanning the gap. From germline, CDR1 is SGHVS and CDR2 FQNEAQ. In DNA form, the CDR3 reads TGTGCCAGCAGCGTCGACGGAGGTGACAATTATAATTCACCCCTCCACTTT. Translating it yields CASSVDGGDNYNSPLHF.

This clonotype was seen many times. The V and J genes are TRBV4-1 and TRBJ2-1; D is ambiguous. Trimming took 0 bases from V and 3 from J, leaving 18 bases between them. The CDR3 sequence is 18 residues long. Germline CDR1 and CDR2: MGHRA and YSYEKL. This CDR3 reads CASSQDSPTTGYYNEQFF. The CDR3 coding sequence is TGCGCCAGCAGCCAAGATTCCCCCACTACCGGCTACTACAATGAGCAGTTCTTC.

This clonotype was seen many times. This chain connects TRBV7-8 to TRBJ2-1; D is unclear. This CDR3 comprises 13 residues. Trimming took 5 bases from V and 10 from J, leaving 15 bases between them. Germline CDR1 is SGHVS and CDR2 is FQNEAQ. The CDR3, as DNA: TGTGCCAGCAGCCCCTCATCATTTGACGAGCAGTTCTTC. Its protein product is CASSPSSFDEQFF.

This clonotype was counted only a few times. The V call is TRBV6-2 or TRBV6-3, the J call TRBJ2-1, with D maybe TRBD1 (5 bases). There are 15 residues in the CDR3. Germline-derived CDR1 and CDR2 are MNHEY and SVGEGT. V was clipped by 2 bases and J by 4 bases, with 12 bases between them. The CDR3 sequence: CASSYNQGMYNEQFF. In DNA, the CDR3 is TGTGCCAGCAGTTACAATCAGGGAATGTACAATGAGCAGTTCTTC.

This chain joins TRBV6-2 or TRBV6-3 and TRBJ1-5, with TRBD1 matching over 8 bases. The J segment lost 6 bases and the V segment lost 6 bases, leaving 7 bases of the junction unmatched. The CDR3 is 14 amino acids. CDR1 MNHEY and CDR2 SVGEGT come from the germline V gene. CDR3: CASRDRGVIQPQHF. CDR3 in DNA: TGTGCCAGCAGAGACAGGGGAGTTATTCAGCCCCAGCATTTT.

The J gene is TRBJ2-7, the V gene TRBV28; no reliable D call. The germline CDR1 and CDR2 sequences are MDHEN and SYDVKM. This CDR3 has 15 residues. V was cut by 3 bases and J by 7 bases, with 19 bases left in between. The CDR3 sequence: CASSFVSPRMWEQYV. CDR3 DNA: TGTGCCAGCAGTTTTGTGAGCCCTCGCATGTGGGAGCAGTACGTC.

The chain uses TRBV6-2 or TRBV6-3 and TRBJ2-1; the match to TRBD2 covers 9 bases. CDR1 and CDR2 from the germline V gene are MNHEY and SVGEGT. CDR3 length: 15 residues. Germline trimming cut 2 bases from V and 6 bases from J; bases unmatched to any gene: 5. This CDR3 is CASSYGLAGLNEQFF. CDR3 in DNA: TGTGCCAGCAGTTACGGGCTAGCGGGGCTCAATGAGCAGTTCTTC.